This T cell receptor (beta chain) was observed in a study of shared clonotypes between healthy human individuals. Findings of the study overall: Naive CD4 clonotypes overlapped across a few donors at around 5%. Depth was large, yet rarefaction showed that sorted-subset sequencing was incomplete.

Healthy HIV-negative adults with no recent acute infections or vaccinations were recruited as donors. Comment on this clone: Its antigen remains unknown.

V lost 0 bases and J lost 3; bases outside the gene matches: 6. The germline gives CDR1 SGHNT, CDR2 YYREEE (reference sequence). This CDR3 comprises 16 residues. The assay was run at deep level. Clones were read by immunoSEQ multiplex PCR, and TCRdb kept only the in-frame ones, dropping some. Here the sample spans about 2.3 million clones, less than 95% being singletons. This chain links TRBV5-4 with TRBJ2-3, with 8 nucleotides matching TRBD2. The sequence came from a young man in good health. Some clones in this sample may be carry-over from other donors' samples. The sequenced sample was naive CD4+ T cells from PBMCs. Subset denoted: CD45RA+ positively selected. DNA for the CDR3: TGTGCCAGCAGCTTGGATGCGGGAGGACGTACAGATACGCAGTATTTT. Translation gives CASSLDAGGRTDTQYF.